This TCR beta chain was found in a study of cytomegalovirus exposure and HLA in healthy donors. This CDR3 comprises 18 residues. CDR1 and CDR2 (germline): MGHRA, YSYEKL. Trimming removed 0 bases from V and 2 bases from J; junction bases left unmatched: 11. The PCR had 60 Vbeta and 13 Jbeta primers. Only in-frame clones appear in the TCRdb table, and some are missing; sequencing was by immunoSEQ multiplex PCR. The sample table sets out more than 55,000 clones. This sequence originates from a woman aged 35 to 49 in good health and CMV-seropositive. The material sequenced was PBMCs. The chain has TRBV4-1 and TRBJ2-7, with 9 bases fitting TRBD1. This CDR3 is CASSQETTGGPLTYEQYF. DNA for the CDR3: TGCGCCAGCAGCCAAGAGACGACAGGGGGACCCTTGACCTACGAGCAGTACTTC.